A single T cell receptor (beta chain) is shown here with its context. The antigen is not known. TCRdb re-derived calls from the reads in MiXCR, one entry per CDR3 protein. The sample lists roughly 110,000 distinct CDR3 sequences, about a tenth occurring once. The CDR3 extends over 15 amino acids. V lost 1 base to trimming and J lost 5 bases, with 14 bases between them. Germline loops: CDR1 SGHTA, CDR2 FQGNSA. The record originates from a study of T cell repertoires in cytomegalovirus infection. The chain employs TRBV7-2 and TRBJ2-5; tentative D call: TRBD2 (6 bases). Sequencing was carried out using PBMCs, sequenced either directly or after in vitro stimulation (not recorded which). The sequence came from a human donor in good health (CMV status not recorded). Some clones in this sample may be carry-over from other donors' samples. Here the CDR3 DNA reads TGTGCCAGCAGCTTAGTCCCTACACGGGAGGAGACCCAGTACTTC. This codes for CASSLVPTREETQYF.